One and the same sample provided the 6 T cell receptor beta chains below, sequenced in a study of T cell responses to AZD1222 COVID-19 vaccine. Sequencing used immunoSEQ multiplex PCR; TCRdb keeps in-frame clones, though not all of them. Among around 160,000 clones listed, under 95% were seen once. Sequenced here: peripheral blood, sampled on day 0 of AZD1222 vaccination. All receptors come from an adult in good health.

This sequence joins TRBV9 and TRBJ1-1; 9 nucleotides align to TRBD1. CDR1 SGDLS and CDR2 YYNGEE come from the germline V gene. V gave up 2 bases and J gave up 1 base; unmatched junction bases: 6. CDR3 length: 16 amino acids. CDR3 region: CASSVGQGGGNTEAFF. The DNA of the CDR3 is TGTGCCAGCAGCGTGGGACAGGGTGGGGGGAACACTGAAGCTTTCTTT.

The chain is built from TRBV9 and TRBJ1-1; D not resolved. The CDR3 sequence is 14 residues long. V dropped 3 bases and J dropped 1 base, with 10 bases sitting between them. CDR1 is SGDLS, CDR2 YYNGEE, per germline. DNA of the CDR3: TGTGCCAGCAGCGCGGCTACACGGAACACTGAAGCTTTCTTT. Translated, it gives CASSAATRNTEAFF.

The CDR3 reads CAISESGGPNGYTF. In nucleotides, the CDR3 is TGTGCCATCAGTGAGTCTGGGGGGCCGAATGGCTACACCTTC. The chain couples TRBV10-3 to TRBJ1-2; tentatively, D is TRBD1 (6 bases). The CDR3 is 14 amino acids. CDR1 and CDR2 from the germline V gene are ENHRY and SYGVKD. V dropped 0 bases and J dropped 6 bases, with 11 bases sitting between them.

This chain joins TRBV7-9 and TRBJ2-7, with 10 positions matching TRBD1. The CDR3 is 15 residues long. Germline V CDR1 and CDR2: SEHNR, FQNEAQ (reference sequence). Trimming at V came to 5 bases and at J to 4 bases, leaving 8 bases not matched to a gene. This CDR3 is CASSPDRGRGYEQYF. The CDR3, as DNA: TGTGCCAGCAGCCCCGACAGGGGGCGAGGGTACGAGCAGTACTTC.

The sample holds one count of this clone. The V gene is TRBV7-9, the J gene TRBJ1-2, with D unclear. Trimming shortened V by 5 bases and J by 2 bases, and 15 bases separated the two germline ends. The CDR3 runs 15 residues. From germline, CDR1 is SEHNR and CDR2 FQNEAQ (reference sequence). CDR3 coding DNA: TGTGCCAGCAGCCCCCTCGGCTTCGAAAACTATGGCTACACCTTC. Translation gives CASSPLGFENYGYTF.

In nucleotides, the CDR3 is TGCGCCAGCAGCCAAGGGAGGGACGGCGATACGCAGTATTTT. Encoded protein: CASSQGRDGDTQYF. This chain joins TRBV4-1 and TRBJ2-3, with TRBD2 as a possible D gene (6 bases). The CDR3 consists of 14 residues. CDR1 MGHRA and CDR2 YSYEKL come from the germline V gene. The V end was cut by 1 base, the J end by 6 bases, with 11 bases between.